What follows is one TCR beta chain and its context. Its target is not known. The trim removed 0 bases at V and 4 bases at J, leaving 6 bases unmatched. The CDR3 length is 16 residues. Germline CDR1 and CDR2: SGDLS and YYNGEE. This PCR relied on a set of 60 Vbeta primers and 13 Jbeta primers. Sequencing used immunoSEQ multiplex PCR; TCRdb keeps in-frame clones, though not all of them. The sample carries about 160,000 clones, approximately 75% recorded once. This sample is drawn from a study of cytomegalovirus exposure and HLA in healthy donors. Study findings and constraints: Common viral pathogens were later found to be apparently linked to several of the most significant clusters. In a later analysis, at a false discovery rate of 0.05, over 15,000 TCR beta sequences matched HLA alleles. Analyses of presence/absence relied on an assumption of roughly uniform sequencing depth across donors.

Healthy bone marrow donors supplied every sample. The material sequenced was PBMCs. The V and J genes are TRBV9 and TRBJ2-2, with 7 bases lining up with TRBD1. The sequence was collected from a man aged 45-60 years in good health and CMV-seropositive. The DNA for the CDR3 is TGTGCCAGCAGCGTAGTAAACAGGGGAACCACCGGGGAGCTGTTTTTT. This encodes CASSVVNRGTTGELFF.